This T cell receptor (beta chain) is drawn from a study of blood T cells in healthy people across ages. The CDR3 is made up of 16 amino acids. From germline, CDR1 is LGHDT and CDR2 YNNKEL (reference sequence). The V and J ends lost 0 bases and 4 bases, in that order; junction bases with no gene match: 8. As regards this clonotype: Its antigen is currently unknown.

Study-level findings and limits: Higher diversity and more naive CD4+ cells were features of long-lived donors, compared to aged donors.

Researchers report isolating at least 6 million PBMCs per sample. With a J-beta primer mix and a sample-barcoded 5' primer, a second PCR ran about 6 to 11 cycles. One entry per CDR3 protein results from TCRdb running MiXCR on the 5' RACE reads. The top ten hold around 0.75% of the sample, which has around 1,000,000 distinct CDR3 sequences, approximately 25% seen once. These same data were also listed under a study on T cells of mothers and their children. This second study notes: Three mothers and their six children, all healthy Caucasians, donated. Maternal samples each gave over 9.5 million TCR beta CDR3 reads, and child samples roughly 3 million each.

Sequencing was done on a sample of blood. V is TRBV3-1 and J is TRBJ1-2; the match to TRBD1 covers 7 bases. This sequence was found in a girl aged 2 to 9 in good health. The CDR3 DNA reads TGTGCCAGCAGCCAAGATTCGGGGACAGTTCTCTATGGCTACACCTTC. Translated: CASSQDSGTVLYGYTF.